A single sample gave rise to the 3 T cell receptor beta chains below, sequenced in a study of early T cells in non-severe SARS-CoV-2 infection. One entry per CDR3 protein, called by TCRdb with MiXCR from the 5' RACE reads. The table records under 50,000 distinct CDR3 sequences, roughly 4% of them present only once. Sequenced sample: whole blood. Every receptor here comes from an adult who was a healthcare worker with PCR-confirmed SARS-CoV-2 infection or an uninfected control (not recorded which).

This clonotype was seen at least ten times. The chain carries TRBV5-1 and TRBJ1-2, with TRBD1 as a possible D gene (5 bases). V dropped 5 bases and J dropped 2 bases, with 10 bases sitting between them. Germline V CDR1 and CDR2: SGHRS, YFSETQ. The CDR3 has 13 residues. CDR3 coding DNA: TGCGCCAGCAGAGTCGGGACCAACTATGGCTACACCTTC. It specifies CASRVGTNYGYTF.

This clonotype was counted many times. CDR3 in DNA: TGTGCCAGCGATATCCTTTCAAGGTTGACTGAAGCTTTCTTT. This translates into CASDILSRLTEAFF. The gene calls are TRBV7-9 and TRBJ1-1, with D unclear. Trimming pared 8 bases from V and 5 bases from J, leaving 18 bases between. CDR1 and CDR2 (germline): SEHNR, FQNEAQ (reference sequence). This CDR3 is built from 14 residues.

The rearrangement joins TRBV3-1 to TRBJ2-7; D unclear. Germline CDR1 and CDR2: LGHDT and YNNKEL (reference sequence). The CDR3 runs to 14 residues. V was trimmed by 4 bases and J by 2 bases, leaving 12 bases between them. This CDR3 is CASSPAYSPYEQYF. The CDR3 coding sequence is TGTGCCAGCAGCCCCGCTTACAGCCCCTACGAGCAGTACTTC.